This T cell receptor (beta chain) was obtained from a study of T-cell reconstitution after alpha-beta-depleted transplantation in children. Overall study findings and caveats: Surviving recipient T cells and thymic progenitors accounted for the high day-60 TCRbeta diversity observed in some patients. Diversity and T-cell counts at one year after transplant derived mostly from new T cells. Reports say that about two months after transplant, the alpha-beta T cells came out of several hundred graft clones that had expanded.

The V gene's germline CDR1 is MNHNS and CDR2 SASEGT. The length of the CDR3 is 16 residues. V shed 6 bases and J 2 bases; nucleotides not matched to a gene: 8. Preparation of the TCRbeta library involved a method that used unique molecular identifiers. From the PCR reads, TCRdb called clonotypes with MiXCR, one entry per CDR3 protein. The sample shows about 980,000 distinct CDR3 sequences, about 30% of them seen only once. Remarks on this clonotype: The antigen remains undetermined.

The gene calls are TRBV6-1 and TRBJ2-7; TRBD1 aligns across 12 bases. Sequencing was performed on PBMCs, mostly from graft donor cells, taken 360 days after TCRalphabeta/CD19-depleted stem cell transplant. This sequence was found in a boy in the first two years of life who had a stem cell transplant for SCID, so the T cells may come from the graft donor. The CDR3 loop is CASRVTGTGGPYEQYF. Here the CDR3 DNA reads TGTGCCAGCAGGGTGACCGGGACAGGGGGCCCCTACGAGCAGTACTTC.